These 10 T cell receptor beta chains were all obtained from the same sample, sequenced in a study of cytomegalovirus exposure and HLA in healthy donors. The PCR made use of 60 Vbeta and 13 Jbeta primers. Profiled with immunoSEQ multiplex PCR; TCRdb holds only in-frame clones, not every one. This sample yields approximately 110,000 clones, of which 65% to 75% are seen a single time; roughly 4% belongs to the top ten. The sample was PBMCs. These receptors were obtained from a woman between 50 and 59 years old in good health and CMV-seropositive.

The chain uses TRBV5-5 and TRBJ1-6; TRBD1 agrees at 8 bases. The junction had 12 bases not matched to a gene; V was cut back by 1 base and J by 6 bases. CDR1 is SGHKS, CDR2 YYEKEE, per germline (reference sequence). The CDR3 is 18 amino acids. CDR3 bases: TGTGCCAGCAGCTTGTTCACCCTCGGGACAGGTGTTAATTCACCCCTCCACTTT. Its protein product is CASSLFTLGTGVNSPLHF.

This clone showed up just a few times. V and J are TRBV9 and TRBJ2-5; 8 bases are a match to TRBD1. Germline CDR1 and CDR2: SGDLS and YYNGEE. The CDR3 totals 15 residues. Trimming took 3 bases from V and 5 from J; bases not matched to a gene: 9. CDR3 residues: CASSDDRGPRETQYF. CDR3 DNA: TGTGCCAGCAGCGATGACAGGGGACCGCGGGAGACCCAGTACTTC. The full variable domain, in which reference TRBV9 and TRBJ2-5 provide the parts outside the CDR3, is DSGVTQTPKHLITATGQRVTLRCSPRSGDLSVYWYQQSLDQGLQFLIQYYNGEERAKGNILERFSAQQFPDLHSELNLSSLELGDSALYFCASSDDRGPRETQYFGPGTRLLVL.

V and J are TRBV6-1 and TRBJ1-1, with a tentative D call TRBD1 (5 bases). This CDR3 contains 15 residues. V dropped 7 bases and J dropped 6 bases, with 21 bases sitting between them. CDR1 and CDR2 from the germline V gene are MNHNS and SASEGT. The chain's CDR3 is CASTLVLGGGAEAFF. The CDR3 DNA sequence: TGTGCCAGCACATTGGTTTTGGGGGGTGGTGCTGAAGCTTTCTTT.

The gene calls are TRBV6-1 and TRBJ1-2; D remains ambiguous. Germline V lookup: CDR1 MNHNS, CDR2 SASEGT. The CDR3 covers 11 residues. V gave up 2 bases and J gave up 8 bases, with 6 bases separating them. CDR3 in amino acids: CASSEQWGYTF. The CDR3 DNA reads as TGTGCCAGCAGTGAACAGTGGGGCTACACCTTC.

This rearrangement joins TRBV29-1 to TRBJ1-2, with D possibly matching TRBD1 (6 bases). The V gene lost 1 base and the J gene lost 8 bases, with 11 bases spanning the gap. Germline lookup yields CDR1 SQVTM and CDR2 ANQGSEA. This CDR3 has 12 residues. The CDR3 here is CSVEGGGGGYTF. The CDR3 DNA sequence: TGCAGCGTTGAAGGCGGGGGGGGCGGCTACACCTTC.

The chain combines TRBV28 with TRBJ1-3; 8 bases are shared with TRBD1. Per the germline V gene, CDR1 is MDHEN and CDR2 is SYDVKM. Unmatched junction bases numbered 7, after V lost 9 bases and J lost 3 bases. The CDR3 runs to 14 residues. In DNA form, the CDR3 reads TGTGCCAGTACCCAGGGGGCGAGTGGAAACACCATATATTTT. This gives the protein CASTQGASGNTIYF.

V is TRBV2 and J is TRBJ1-5; 7 bases match TRBD1. This CDR3 contains 13 residues. Germline CDR1 and CDR2: SNHLY and FYNNEI. Losses at the gene ends were 7 bases for V and 3 bases for J; bases not matched to a gene: 3. Here the CDR3 DNA reads TGTGCCAGCAACAGGGGACCCAATCAGCCCCAGCATTTT. Its translation is CASNRGPNQPQHF. The entire variable domain, with the rest obtained from reference TRBV2 and TRBJ1-5, is as follows: EPEVTQTPSHQVTQMGQEVILRCVPISNHLYFYWYRQILGQKVEFLVSFYNNEISEKSEIFDDQFSVERPDGSNFTLKIRSTKLEDSAMYFCASNRGPNQPQHFGDGTRLSIL.

The chain uses TRBV12-5 and TRBJ1-1; TRBD1 aligns across 7 bases. The CDR3 covers 15 residues. CDR1 LGHNT and CDR2 FRNRAP come from the germline V gene. Germline trimming cut 3 bases from V and 1 base from J; bases unmatched to any gene: 5. This CDR3 reads CASGFSGTANTEAFF. DNA of the CDR3: TGTGCTAGTGGTTTCTCTGGGACAGCGAACACTGAAGCTTTCTTT.

V is TRBV7-8 and J is TRBJ2-5; TRBD1 aligns across 9 bases. Unmatched junction bases numbered 13, after V lost 1 base and J lost 7 bases. This CDR3 region has 17 residues. Germline V gives CDR1 SGHVS, CDR2 FQNEAQ. The CDR3 DNA sequence: TGTGCCAGCAGCTTAGAAGGTAGGGGACAGGGAAGTGGGACCCAGTACTTC. Translating it yields CASSLEGRGQGSGTQYF.

The gene calls are TRBV18 and TRBJ1-2; TRBD1 aligns across 8 bases. Germline lookup yields CDR1 KGHSH and CDR2 LQKENI. The CDR3 loop spans 15 amino acids. J was trimmed by 4 bases and V by 0 bases; bases with no gene match: 4. CDR3 in amino acids: CASSPPMDRAYGYTF. CDR3 nucleotides: TGTGCCAGCTCACCACCGATGGACAGGGCCTATGGCTACACCTTC.